This record looks at one T cell receptor (beta chain) sequence and its context. The sample originates from a study of blood T cell repertoires in COVID-19. CDR1 and CDR2 from the germline V gene are MNHEY and SVGAGI. This CDR3 is 12 amino acids long. Trimming cost V 6 bases and J 8 bases, with 11 bases left between them. Clones were read by immunoSEQ multiplex PCR, and TCRdb kept only the in-frame ones, dropping some. The sample consists of around 150,000 clones, approximately 80% of them appearing once. The source is a man aged 50 or older who had recovered from COVID-19. Sample: PBMCs or T cells enriched from blood (not recorded which). The rearrangement joins TRBV6-5 to TRBJ2-1, with a possible D match to TRBD1 (5 bases). The CDR3 loop reads CASRGVIYEQFF. As DNA, the CDR3 is TGTGCCAGCAGAGGGGTCATTTATGAGCAGTTCTTC.